Shown below are 25 T cell receptor beta chains from a single sample sequenced in a study of blood T cell repertoires in COVID-19 (TCRdb year 2020). To prepare the library, the immunoSEQ multiplex PCR assay was applied. Imported from immuneACCESS, the table was reduced by TCRdb to in-frame sequences with V and J called. These copies leave out some clones; in studies compared against another copy, an unresolved V gene accounts for under half, and the cause of the remainder is not known. The sample profile shows about 270,000 clones; approximately 86% of them were found once. The ten largest clonotypes hold approximately 9.7% of the sample. Material for sequencing was peripheral blood. The receptors shown here come from a man in his forties or fifties with active or convalescent COVID-19.

This chain connects TRBV5-1 to TRBJ2-3, with TRBD1 matching over 8 bases. The germline V gene has CDR1 SGHRS and CDR2 YFSETQ. The CDR3 is 15 residues long. Trimming at V came to 0 bases and at J to 5 bases, leaving 5 bases not matched to a gene. CDR3 amino acids: CASSLAQGAQDTQYF. CDR3 nucleotide sequence: TGCGCCAGCAGCTTGGCCCAGGGGGCTCAAGATACGCAGTATTTT. Together with reference TRBV5-1 and TRBJ2-3, the CDR3 gives the full variable domain: KAGVTQTPRYLIKTRGQQVTLSCSPISGHRSVSWYQQTPGQGLQFLFEYFSETQRNKGNFPGRFSGRQFSNSRSEMNVSTLELGDSALYLCASSLAQGAQDTQYFGPGTRLTVL.

This sequence joins TRBV28 and TRBJ1-1, with 7 bases that match TRBD1. The V gene's germline CDR1 is MDHEN and CDR2 SYDVKM. Trimming cost V 2 bases and J 5 bases; bases outside gene matches: 5. The CDR3 loop spans 14 amino acids. Here the CDR3 reads CASSLRPGGTEAFF. In DNA form, the CDR3 reads TGTGCCAGCAGTTTAAGGCCAGGGGGGACTGAAGCTTTCTTT.

This clone was seen more than once but under ten times. This chain joins TRBV28 and TRBJ1-1; D gene ambiguous. This CDR3 spans 15 amino acids. From germline, CDR1 is MDHEN and CDR2 SYDVKM. The V end was cut by 3 bases, the J end by 3 bases, with 14 bases between. This CDR3 reads CASSFPSLADTEAFF. The CDR3 DNA sequence: TGTGCCAGCAGTTTCCCCTCTCTTGCGGACACTGAAGCTTTCTTT.

In this sample, this clone turned up once. The chain is built from TRBV3-1 (or the pseudogene TRBV3-2) and TRBJ2-5, with 8 bases that match TRBD1. The germline V gene encodes CDR1 LGHDT and CDR2 YNNKEL (reference sequence). The CDR3 is 16 amino acids. V was pared by 4 bases and J by 4 bases, with 11 bases of the junction left unmatched. In DNA form, the CDR3 reads TGTGCCAGCAGCCCCCAACCGGACAGGGTTGGAGAGACCCAGTACTTC. Its translation: CASSPQPDRVGETQYF.

The rearrangement links TRBV18 to TRBJ1-2; no clear D gene. The germline V gene encodes CDR1 KGHSH and CDR2 LQKENI. The V and J ends lost 3 bases and 4 bases respectively, with 15 bases between them. CDR3 length: 15 amino acids. The chain's CDR3 is CASSPEMGRTYGYTF. The CDR3 bases are TGTGCCAGCTCACCCGAAATGGGGAGGACCTATGGCTACACCTTC. Supplemented by reference TRBV18 and TRBJ1-2, the full variable domain reads NAGVMQNPRHLVRRRGQEARLRCSPMKGHSHVYWYRQLPEEGLKFMVYLQKENIIDESGMPKERFSAEFPKEGPSILRIQQVVRGDSAAYFCASSPEMGRTYGYTFGSGTRLTVV.

This clone appeared once. The gene calls are TRBV7-9 and TRBJ1-1; the D is unclear. V lost 4 bases and J lost 4, with 10 bases in between. This CDR3 contains 13 residues. CDR1 is SEHNR and CDR2 is FQNEAQ in the germline V gene (reference sequence). The CDR3 sequence is CASSSGRGTEAFF. The CDR3 coding sequence is TGTGCCAGCAGCTCCGGACGGGGCACTGAAGCTTTCTTT.

This clone was counted only a few times. This chain connects TRBV7-3 to TRBJ1-2; D is possibly TRBD1 (6 bases). The CDR3 totals 20 residues. Germline lookup yields CDR1 SGHTA and CDR2 FQGTGA. Trimming took off 0 bases at V and 0 bases at J, with 23 bases between the two ends. CDR3 in amino acids: CASSLTGPFNRDKSNYGYTF. The CDR3 DNA reads TGTGCCAGCAGCTTAACAGGACCGTTTAACCGGGACAAATCTAACTATGGCTACACCTTC.

V and J are TRBV2 and TRBJ1-4; D might be TRBD1 (6 bases). The V end lost 8 bases, the J end lost 5 bases, and 9 bases lay between the germline ends. The V gene's germline CDR1 is SNHLY and CDR2 FYNNEI. This CDR3 contains 12 residues. CDR3 DNA sequence: TGTGCCAGCTCCAGGGGAAATGAAAAACTGTTTTTT. Translation: CASSRGNEKLFF. Combining the CDR3 with reference TRBV2 and TRBJ1-4 gives the whole variable domain EPEVTQTPSHQVTQMGQEVILRCVPISNHLYFYWYRQILGQKVEFLVSFYNNEISEKSEIFDDQFSVERPDGSNFTLKIRSTKLEDSAMYFCASSRGNEKLFFGSGTQLSVL.

This chain uses TRBV6-4 with TRBJ2-7, with D perhaps TRBD1 (6 bases). CDR1 and CDR2 from the germline V gene are MRHNA and SNTAGT. The CDR3 has 14 residues. V lost 8 bases and J 3 bases, leaving 17 bases between the germline ends. The CDR3 nucleotides read TGTGCCAGCTCTTACCGGGACACCGTCTACGAGCAGTACTTC. As protein: CASSYRDTVYEQYF.

The chain is built from TRBV2 and TRBJ2-3; maybe TRBD1 (6 bases). The CDR3 sequence is 15 residues long. With 4 bases removed from V and 7 bases from J, the gap between germline ends came to 18 bases. The germline CDR1 and CDR2 sequences are SNHLY and FYNNEI. The CDR3 sequence: CASSAANRVRNTQYF. The CDR3 bases are TGTGCCAGCAGTGCAGCTAACAGGGTCCGAAATACGCAGTATTTT.

J is TRBJ1-5 and V is TRBV28, with TRBD1 matching 8 bases. This CDR3 is 16 amino acids long. Germline trimming cut 1 base from V and 3 bases from J; bases unmatched to any gene: 5. The V gene's germline CDR1 is MDHEN and CDR2 SYDVKM. In DNA form, the CDR3 reads TGTGCCAGCAGTTTATATGGACAGGGTGACAATCAGCCCCAGCATTTT. Translation: CASSLYGQGDNQPQHF.

Here the CDR3 reads CASSLAMGPQFEAFF. CDR3 nucleotide sequence: TGTGCCAGCAGCTTAGCGATGGGGCCTCAATTTGAAGCTTTCTTT. The V and J genes are TRBV7-9 and TRBJ1-1; tentative D call: TRBD1 (5 bases). The CDR3 contains 15 residues. Germline V gene sequence: CDR1 SEHNR, CDR2 FQNEAQ (reference sequence). V was pared by 0 bases and J by 7 bases, with 15 bases between.

V usage is TRBV18 and J usage is TRBJ2-1; 7 nucleotides line up with TRBD2. The CDR3 length is 17 residues. The germline CDR1 and CDR2 sequences are KGHSH and LQKENI. With 1 base clipped from V and 0 bases from J, the junction kept 6 bases outside the gene matches. The CDR3 region has the DNA TGTGCCAGCTCACCACTGGGAAGCGGGGCCTCCTACAATGAGCAGTTCTTC. Translating it yields CASSPLGSGASYNEQFF.

V is TRBV15 and J is TRBJ2-7; a weak D match, TRBD1 (6 bases). The CDR3 is 13 residues long. Per the germline V gene, CDR1 is LNHNV and CDR2 is YYDKDF (reference sequence). With 5 bases removed from V and 1 base from J, the gap between germline ends came to 9 bases. The chain's CDR3 is CATSLGQSYEQYF. The CDR3 DNA reads TGTGCCACCAGCTTAGGACAGTCCTACGAGCAGTACTTC.

The rearrangement joins TRBV7-9 to TRBJ2-3; 7 bases fit TRBD1. V shed 9 bases and J 5 bases; nucleotides not matched to a gene: 14. This CDR3 is built from 15 residues. Germline CDR1 and CDR2: SEHNR and FQNEAQ (reference sequence). DNA for the CDR3: TGTGCCAGTCACCTAACGCGAGGGGGCAGAGATACGCAGTATTTT. This encodes CASHLTRGGRDTQYF.

Concerning this clone itself: Distinct nucleotide sequences in the sample also encode this CDR3. The chain carries TRBV5-6 and TRBJ2-7; 10 bases are shared with TRBD1. Losses at the gene ends were 2 bases for V and 4 bases for J; bases not matched to a gene: 3. The CDR3 is 14 residues long. The V gene's germline CDR1 is SGHDT and CDR2 YYEEEE. The CDR3 loop reads CASSFGTGAYEQYF. The CDR3 DNA follows: TGTGCCAGCAGCTTCGGGACAGGGGCATACGAGCAGTACTTC.

J is TRBJ2-7 and V is TRBV11-3; 12 bases line up with TRBD2. V lost 3 bases to trimming and J lost 5 bases; unmatched junction nucleotides: 17. The V gene's germline CDR1 is SGHNT and CDR2 YENEEA. CDR3 size: 19 residues. Here the CDR3 reads CASSFRGPTSGRSINEQYF. CDR3 coding DNA: TGTGCCAGCAGCTTCCGAGGGCCTACTAGCGGGAGGTCGATCAACGAGCAGTACTTC. Full variable domain (rest looked up from reference TRBV11-3 and TRBJ2-7): EAGVVQSPRYKIIEKKQPVAFWCNPISGHNTLYWYLQNLGQGPELLIRYENEEAVDDSQLPKDRFSAERLKGVDSTLKIQPAELGDSAVYLCASSFRGPTSGRSINEQYFGPGTRLTVT.

The genes are TRBV24-1 and TRBJ2-7, with D tentatively TRBD1 (6 bases). Germline CDR1 KGHDR, CDR2 SFDVKD. Trimming cost V 2 bases and J 5 bases, with 12 bases left between them. This CDR3 is 14 amino acids long. Here the CDR3 reads CATSDSDRRHEQYF. CDR3 DNA sequence: TGTGCCACCAGTGATTCAGACAGGAGACACGAGCAGTACTTC.

The rearrangement joins TRBV10-1 to TRBJ1-1; 7 bases fit TRBD1. The CDR3 is 13 amino acids. V trimming: 4 bases; J trimming: 5 bases; junction bases outside the gene matches: 4. CDR1 and CDR2 from the germline V gene are WNHNN and SYGVQD (reference sequence). The CDR3 spells CASSAGGFTEAFF. CDR3 nucleotide sequence: TGCGCCAGCAGTGCAGGGGGTTTTACTGAAGCTTTCTTT.

This clone was recorded a few times. The chain is built from TRBV29-1 and TRBJ1-2, with 7 bases matching TRBD1. V dropped 7 bases and J dropped 4; count of bases not matched to a gene: 9. This CDR3 contains 13 residues. Germline-derived CDR1 and CDR2 are SQVTM and ANQGSEA. CDR3 in DNA: TGCAGCGCTACCGGGACAGCAGGCTATGGCTACACCTTC. This gives the protein CSATGTAGYGYTF.

This clone was seen just once. J is TRBJ2-7 and V is TRBV6-1, with no clear D. Germline CDR1 reads MNHNS; CDR2 reads SASEGT. V was shortened by 0 bases and J by 4 bases, with 7 bases between the two germline ends. The CDR3 totals 13 residues. CDR3 in amino acids: CASSEAPLYEQYF. CDR3 bases: TGTGCCAGCAGTGAAGCTCCTCTATACGAGCAGTACTTC.

The chain has TRBV5-1 and TRBJ2-5; 7 bases align to TRBD1. Germline V gene sequence: CDR1 SGHRS, CDR2 YFSETQ. The J segment lost 7 bases and the V segment lost 0 bases, leaving 6 bases of the junction unmatched. This CDR3 has 14 residues. The CDR3 loop reads CASSLEGQSGTQYF. The CDR3 nucleotides are TGCGCCAGCAGCTTGGAGGGACAGTCAGGGACCCAGTACTTC.

J is TRBJ2-5 and V is TRBV6-1, with 8 bases aligning to TRBD1. Germline lookup yields CDR1 MNHNS and CDR2 SASEGT. This CDR3 has 15 amino acids. V was clipped by 1 base and J by 5 bases; unmatched bases: 6. CDR3 protein: CASSEGTGWRETQYF. DNA of the CDR3: TGTGCCAGCAGTGAAGGGACAGGGTGGCGGGAGACCCAGTACTTC.

This chain links TRBV7-8 with TRBJ2-7, with D hard to call. There are 13 residues in the CDR3. From germline, CDR1 is SGHVS and CDR2 FQNEAQ. V lost 7 bases and J 2 bases, leaving 12 bases between the germline ends. Written as DNA, the CDR3 is TGTGCCAGCACCCCCGGGTACCCCTACGAGCAGTACTTC. As protein: CASTPGYPYEQYF.

This clone occurred a few times. CDR3 in DNA: TGTGCCAGCAAGCAGGGGGTTACCGGGGAGCTGTTTTTT. It codes for CASKQGVTGELFF. This sequence joins TRBV12-3 or TRBV12-4 and TRBJ2-2; 7 bases map to TRBD1. This CDR3 has 13 amino acids. V trimming: 7 bases; J trimming: 5 bases; junction bases outside the gene matches: 4.